A selection of T cell receptor beta chains follows, all from one sample in a study of T-cell reconstitution after alpha-beta-depleted transplantation in children. TCRdb itself ran the PCR reads through MiXCR, one entry per CDR3 protein. This table has approximately 510,000 distinct CDR3 sequences, 15% to 20% appearing once. The sample here was PBMCs from the stem cell graft donor, taken from the stem cell graft. These receptors were collected from a human donor who donated a stem cell graft to a child with acute lymphoblastic leukemia. CDR3s include the opening cysteine and the closing phenylalanine or tryptophan. The D gene is left open where the match is weak. Clone size is given for some rows only: seen once, a few or many times, or a class if the clone is expanded.

d_gene: .
j_gene: TRBJ2-7
v_gene: TRBV20-1
abundance: once
CDR3nt: TGCAGTGCTAGAGAGGGATCCTACGAGCAGTACTTC
CDR3aa: CSAREGSYEQYF

d_gene: .
j_gene: TRBJ1-5
v_gene: TRBV5-6
abundance: .
CDR3nt: TGTGCCAGCAGCCGGGAATTTGGGCAGCCCCAGCATTTT
CDR3aa: CASSREFGQPQHF

d_gene: TRBD1
j_gene: TRBJ1-4
v_gene: TRBV12-3/TRBV12-4
abundance: few
CDR3nt: TGTGCCAGCAGGTCTACAGGGGGAAATGAAAAACTGTTTTTT
CDR3aa: CASRSTGGNEKLFF

d_gene: .
j_gene: TRBJ2-2
v_gene: TRBV9
abundance: .
CDR3nt: TGTGCCAGCAGCGTAGAGATAAGGGTAGGGAACACCGGGGAGCTGTTTTTT
CDR3aa: CASSVEIRVGNTGELFF

d_gene: TRBD1
j_gene: TRBJ2-1
v_gene: TRBV29-1
abundance: .
CDR3nt: TGCAGCGTTGACAACCGGGACAGGCAGTTCTTC
CDR3aa: CSVDNRDRQFF

d_gene: .
j_gene: TRBJ2-7
v_gene: TRBV6-2/TRBV6-3
abundance: few
CDR3nt: TGTGCCAGCGGGCTAAGCGAGCACGAGCAGTACTTC
CDR3aa: CASGLSEHEQYF

d_gene: .
j_gene: TRBJ2-7
v_gene: TRBV29-1
abundance: many
CDR3nt: TGCAGCGTCCACGGGCTGGGCAAACAGCAGTACTTC
CDR3aa: CSVHGLGKQQYF

d_gene: .
j_gene: TRBJ1-1
v_gene: TRBV5-1
abundance: few
CDR3nt: TGCGCCAGCAGCGCTTATCTCGGCGAGGACACTGAAGCTTTCTTT
CDR3aa: CASSAYLGEDTEAFF

d_gene: .
j_gene: TRBJ2-7
v_gene: TRBV3-1
abundance: few
CDR3nt: TGTGCCAGCAGCCAAGCGACGGAGCGGGTCTACGAGCAGTACTTC
CDR3aa: CASSQATERVYEQYF

d_gene: TRBD1
j_gene: TRBJ2-5
v_gene: TRBV5-1
abundance: few
CDR3nt: TGCGCCAGCAGCCAGGGACAGCCACTTCAAGAGACCCAGTACTTC
CDR3aa: CASSQGQPLQETQYF

d_gene: .
j_gene: TRBJ2-3
v_gene: TRBV5-1
abundance: .
CDR3nt: TGCGCCAGCAGCTTGGGTAAAGACAGGTCTCAAAGCACAGATACGCAGTATTTT
CDR3aa: CASSLGKDRSQSTDTQYF

d_gene: .
j_gene: TRBJ1-5
v_gene: TRBV6-1
abundance: many
CDR3nt: TGTGCCAGCAGCCCTTACCGTAGCAATCAGCCCCAGCATTTT
CDR3aa: CASSPYRSNQPQHF

d_gene: TRBD1
j_gene: TRBJ2-3
v_gene: TRBV28
abundance: few
CDR3nt: TGTGCCAGCAGTCACCGGGACAGGGAATACACAGATACGCAGTATTTT
CDR3aa: CASSHRDREYTDTQYF

d_gene: TRBD1
j_gene: TRBJ1-2
v_gene: TRBV25-1
abundance: .
CDR3nt: TGTGCCAGCAGTCAAAGGGGGCGAACTATGCACTCCCCCTACACCTTC
CDR3aa: CASSQRGRTMHSPYTF

d_gene: .
j_gene: TRBJ2-5
v_gene: TRBV25-1
abundance: .
CDR3nt: TGTGCCAGCTCGAACAGGGAGGAGACCCAGTACTTC
CDR3aa: CASSNREETQYF

d_gene: .
j_gene: TRBJ1-1
v_gene: TRBV18
abundance: .
CDR3nt: TGTGCCAATAGCTTGTGGGGGCCTAGTGGCACTGAAGCTTTCTTT
CDR3aa: CANSLWGPSGTEAFF

d_gene: .
j_gene: TRBJ1-4
v_gene: TRBV10-3
abundance: .
CDR3nt: TGTGCCATCAGGGACGGAGAAGGGGGTGAAAAACTGTTTTTT
CDR3aa: CAIRDGEGGEKLFF

d_gene: TRBD2
j_gene: TRBJ2-7
v_gene: TRBV5-6
abundance: few
CDR3nt: TGTGCCAGCAGCCGAGGGACTAGCCTTGACTTCTCCTACGAGCAGTACTTC
CDR3aa: CASSRGTSLDFSYEQYF

d_gene: .
j_gene: TRBJ2-2
v_gene: TRBV20-1
abundance: .
CDR3nt: TGCAGTGCTAGGCTGGGCGAGCACACCGGGGAGCTGTTTTTT
CDR3aa: CSARLGEHTGELFF

d_gene: .
j_gene: TRBJ1-1
v_gene: TRBV29-1
abundance: few
CDR3nt: TGCAGCGTTGAAATAGCAGGGATTGACACTGAAGCTTTCTTT
CDR3aa: CSVEIAGIDTEAFF

d_gene: .
j_gene: TRBJ1-1
v_gene: TRBV12-3/TRBV12-4
abundance: few
CDR3nt: TGTGCCAGCATCCCACCCAATCAGGGCTCTCAAGCTTTCTTT
CDR3aa: CASIPPNQGSQAFF

d_gene: .
j_gene: TRBJ1-2
v_gene: TRBV6-1
abundance: many
CDR3nt: TGTGCCAGCAGTGAAACGGGGTCCTCTGGTAACTATGGCTACACCTTC
CDR3aa: CASSETGSSGNYGYTF